This T cell receptor (beta chain) was identified in a study of response to subunit inactivated influenza vaccine. Findings of the study overall: Authors suggested that a seasonal influenza vaccination recruits few new T cells each time.

Turning to this clonotype: What it binds is unknown.

TCRdb ran MiXCR on the RT-PCR reads and lists one entry per CDR3 protein. The data contain 300,000 to 350,000 distinct CDR3 sequences, 21% of them singletons. The material was PBMCs from blood, obtained 21 months after vaccination. This TCR derives from a man aged 50 to 75 who received an inactivated influenza vaccine.

The CDR3 sequence is CASSLSGDPYNEQFF. The CDR3 DNA reads as TGTGCCAGCAGCCTAAGCGGGGATCCCTACAATGAGCAGTTCTTC. The chain recombines TRBV5-4 with TRBJ2-1; 7 nucleotides agree with TRBD2. V was pared by 4 bases and J by 2 bases, with 6 bases of the junction left unmatched. CDR1 and CDR2 from the germline V gene are SGHNT and YYREEE (reference sequence). This CDR3 has 15 residues.